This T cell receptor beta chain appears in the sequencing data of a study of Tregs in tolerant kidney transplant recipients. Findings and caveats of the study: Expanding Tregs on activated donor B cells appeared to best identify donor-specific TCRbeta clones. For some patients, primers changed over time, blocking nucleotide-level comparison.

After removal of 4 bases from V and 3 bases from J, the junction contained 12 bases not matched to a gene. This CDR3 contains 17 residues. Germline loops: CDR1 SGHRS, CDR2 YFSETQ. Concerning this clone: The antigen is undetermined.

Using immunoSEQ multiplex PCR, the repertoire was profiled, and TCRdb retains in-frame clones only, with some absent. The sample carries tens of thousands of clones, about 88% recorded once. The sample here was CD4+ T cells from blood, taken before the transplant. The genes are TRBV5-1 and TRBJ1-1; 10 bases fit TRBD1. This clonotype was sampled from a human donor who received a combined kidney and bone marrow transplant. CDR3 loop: CASSKRQGALLYTEAFF. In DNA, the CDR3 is TGCGCCAGCAGCAAGAGACAGGGGGCGCTTTTATACACTGAAGCTTTCTTT.